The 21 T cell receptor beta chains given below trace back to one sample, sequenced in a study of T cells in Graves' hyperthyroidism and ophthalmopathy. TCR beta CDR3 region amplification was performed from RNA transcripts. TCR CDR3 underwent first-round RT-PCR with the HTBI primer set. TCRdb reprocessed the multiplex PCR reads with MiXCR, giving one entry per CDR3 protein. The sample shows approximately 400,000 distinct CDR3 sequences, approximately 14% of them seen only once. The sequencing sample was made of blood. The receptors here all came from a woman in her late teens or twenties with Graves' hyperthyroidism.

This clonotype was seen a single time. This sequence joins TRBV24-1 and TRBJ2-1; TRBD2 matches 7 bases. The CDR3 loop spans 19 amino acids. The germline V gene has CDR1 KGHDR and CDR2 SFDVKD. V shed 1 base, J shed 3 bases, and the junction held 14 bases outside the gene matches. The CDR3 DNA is TGTGCCACCAGTGATTTTCGGCTAGCGGACTCCCGCTACTACAATGAGCAGTTCTTC. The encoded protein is CATSDFRLADSRYYNEQFF.

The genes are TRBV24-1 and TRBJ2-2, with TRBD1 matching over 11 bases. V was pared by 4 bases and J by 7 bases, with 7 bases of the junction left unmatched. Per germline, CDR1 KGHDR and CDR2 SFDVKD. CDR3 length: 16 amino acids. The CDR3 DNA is TGTGCCACCAGTGACCGGACAGGGGGCGAGATCGGGGAGCTGTTTTTT. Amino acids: CATSDRTGGEIGELFF.

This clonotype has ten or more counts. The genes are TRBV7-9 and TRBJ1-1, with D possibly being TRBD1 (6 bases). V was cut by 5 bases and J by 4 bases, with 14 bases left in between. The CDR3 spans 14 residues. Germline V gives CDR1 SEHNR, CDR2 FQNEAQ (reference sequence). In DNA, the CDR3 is TGTGCCAGCAGCGCCAACCAGGGGCCCACTGAAGCTTTCTTT. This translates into CASSANQGPTEAFF. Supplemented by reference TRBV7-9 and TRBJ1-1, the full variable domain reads DTGVSQNPRHKITKRGQNVTFRCDPISEHNRLYWYRQTLGQGPEFLTYFQNEAQLEKSRLLSDRFSAERPKGSFSTLEIQRTEQGDSAMYLCASSANQGPTEAFFGQGTRLTVV.

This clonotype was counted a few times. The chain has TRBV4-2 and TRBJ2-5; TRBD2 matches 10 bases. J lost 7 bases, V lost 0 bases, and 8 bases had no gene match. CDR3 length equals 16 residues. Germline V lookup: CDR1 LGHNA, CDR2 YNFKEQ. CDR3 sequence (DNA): TGTGCCAGCAGCCAAGAAGTTGGGACTAGCGTAGGGACCCAGTACTTC. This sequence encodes CASSQEVGTSVGTQYF.

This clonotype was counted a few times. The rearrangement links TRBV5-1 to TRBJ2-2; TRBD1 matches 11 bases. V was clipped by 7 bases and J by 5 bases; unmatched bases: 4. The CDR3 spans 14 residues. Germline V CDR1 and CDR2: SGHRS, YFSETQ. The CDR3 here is CASVGTGGTGELFF. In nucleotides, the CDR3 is TGCGCCAGCGTCGGGACAGGGGGGACCGGGGAGCTGTTTTTT.

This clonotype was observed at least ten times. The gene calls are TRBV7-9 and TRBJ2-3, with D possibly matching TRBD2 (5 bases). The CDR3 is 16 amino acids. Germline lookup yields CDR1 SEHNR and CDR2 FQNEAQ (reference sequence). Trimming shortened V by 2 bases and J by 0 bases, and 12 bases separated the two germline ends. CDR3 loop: CASSLIASPSTDTQYF. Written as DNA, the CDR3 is TGTGCCAGCAGCTTAATAGCGAGTCCTAGCACAGATACGCAGTATTTT. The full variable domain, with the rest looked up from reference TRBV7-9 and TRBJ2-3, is DTGVSQNPRHKITKRGQNVTFRCDPISEHNRLYWYRQTLGQGPEFLTYFQNEAQLEKSRLLSDRFSAERPKGSFSTLEIQRTEQGDSAMYLCASSLIASPSTDTQYFGPGTRLTVL.

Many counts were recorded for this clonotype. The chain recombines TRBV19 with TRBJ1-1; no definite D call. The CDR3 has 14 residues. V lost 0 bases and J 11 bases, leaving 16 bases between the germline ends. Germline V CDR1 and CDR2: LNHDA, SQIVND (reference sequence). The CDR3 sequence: CASSIDQMARVAFF. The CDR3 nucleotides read TGTGCCAGTAGTATAGACCAAATGGCCCGCGTGGCTTTCTTT.

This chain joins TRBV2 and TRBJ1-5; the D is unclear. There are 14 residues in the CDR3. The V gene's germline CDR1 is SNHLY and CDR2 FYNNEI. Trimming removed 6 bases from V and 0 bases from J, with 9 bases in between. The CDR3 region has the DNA TGTGCCAGCAGAGGGCCGAATAGCAATCAGCCCCAGCATTTT. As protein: CASRGPNSNQPQHF.

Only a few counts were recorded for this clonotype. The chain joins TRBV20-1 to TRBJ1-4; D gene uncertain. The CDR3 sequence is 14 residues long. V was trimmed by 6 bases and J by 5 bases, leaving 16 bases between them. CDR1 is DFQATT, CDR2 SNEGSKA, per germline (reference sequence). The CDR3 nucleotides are TGCAGTGCACCAAGACGGAGGAGAAATGAAAAACTGTTTTTT. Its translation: CSAPRRRRNEKLFF.

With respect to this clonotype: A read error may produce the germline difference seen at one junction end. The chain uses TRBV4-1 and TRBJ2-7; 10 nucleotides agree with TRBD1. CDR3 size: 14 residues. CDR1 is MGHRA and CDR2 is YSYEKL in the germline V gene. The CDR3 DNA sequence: TGTGCCAGCATGACGGGACAGGGGTCCTACGAGCAGTACTTC. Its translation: CASMTGQGSYEQYF.

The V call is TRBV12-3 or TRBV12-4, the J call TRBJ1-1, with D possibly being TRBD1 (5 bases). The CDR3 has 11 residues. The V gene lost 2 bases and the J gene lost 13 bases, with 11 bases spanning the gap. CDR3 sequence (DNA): TGTGCCAGCAGTTTACGAGGGGTTGATTTCTTT. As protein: CASSLRGVDFF.

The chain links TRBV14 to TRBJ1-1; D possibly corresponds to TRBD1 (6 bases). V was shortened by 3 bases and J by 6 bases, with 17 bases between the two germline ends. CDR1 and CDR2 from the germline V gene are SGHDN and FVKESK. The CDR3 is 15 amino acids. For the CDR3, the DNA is TGTGCCAGCAGCCAGGAGGGAGGGGGTCGCGCTGAAGCTTTCTTT. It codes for CASSQEGGGRAEAFF.

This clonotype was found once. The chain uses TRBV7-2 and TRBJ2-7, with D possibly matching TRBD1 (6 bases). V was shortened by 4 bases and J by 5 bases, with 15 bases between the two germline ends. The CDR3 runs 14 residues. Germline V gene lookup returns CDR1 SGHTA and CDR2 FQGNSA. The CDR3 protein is CASSSLDSTHEQYF. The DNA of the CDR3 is TGTGCCAGCAGCTCGTTGGACAGTACTCACGAGCAGTACTTC.

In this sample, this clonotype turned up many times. The CDR3 protein is CASSPSDRKGTEAFF. DNA of the CDR3: TGTGCCAGCAGCCCATCGGACAGAAAGGGCACTGAAGCTTTCTTT. The chain joins TRBV3-1 to TRBJ1-1; maybe TRBD1 (6 bases). CDR1 and CDR2 (germline): LGHDT, YNNKEL (reference sequence). V was shortened by 4 bases and J by 4 bases, with 16 bases between the two germline ends. The CDR3 runs 15 residues. The whole variable domain, remainder taken from reference TRBV3-1 and TRBJ1-1, is DTAVSQTPKYLVTQMGNDKSIKCEQNLGHDTMYWYKQDSKKFLKIMFSYNNKELIINETVPNRFSPKSPDKAHLNLHINSLELGDSAVYFCASSPSDRKGTEAFFGQGTRLTVV.

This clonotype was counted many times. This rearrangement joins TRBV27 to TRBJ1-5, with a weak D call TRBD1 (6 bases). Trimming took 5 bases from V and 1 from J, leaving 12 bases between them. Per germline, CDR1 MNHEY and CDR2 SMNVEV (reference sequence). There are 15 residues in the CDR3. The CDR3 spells CASSPSDRSNQPQHF. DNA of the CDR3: TGTGCCAGCAGTCCCTCGGACAGAAGCAATCAGCCCCAGCATTTT.

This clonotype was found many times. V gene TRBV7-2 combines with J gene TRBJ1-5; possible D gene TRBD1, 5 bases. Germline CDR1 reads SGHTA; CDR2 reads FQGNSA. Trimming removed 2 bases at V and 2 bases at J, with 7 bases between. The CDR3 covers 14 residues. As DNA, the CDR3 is TGTGCCAGCAGCTTACAGGGCGGCAATCAGCCCCAGCATTTT. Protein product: CASSLQGGNQPQHF.

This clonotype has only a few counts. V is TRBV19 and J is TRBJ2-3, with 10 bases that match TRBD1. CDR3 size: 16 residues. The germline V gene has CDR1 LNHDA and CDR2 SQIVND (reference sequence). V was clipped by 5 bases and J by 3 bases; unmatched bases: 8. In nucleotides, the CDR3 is TGTGCCAGTAGTTCCCTGGGACAGGGGATTACAGATACGCAGTATTTT. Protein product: CASSSLGQGITDTQYF.

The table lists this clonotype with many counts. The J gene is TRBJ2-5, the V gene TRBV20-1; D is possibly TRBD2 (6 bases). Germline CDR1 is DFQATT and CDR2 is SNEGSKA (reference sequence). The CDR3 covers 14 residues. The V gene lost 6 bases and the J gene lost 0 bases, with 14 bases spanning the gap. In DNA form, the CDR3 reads TGCAGTGCAGGGGACTGGACGAACCAAGAGACCCAGTACTTC. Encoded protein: CSAGDWTNQETQYF.

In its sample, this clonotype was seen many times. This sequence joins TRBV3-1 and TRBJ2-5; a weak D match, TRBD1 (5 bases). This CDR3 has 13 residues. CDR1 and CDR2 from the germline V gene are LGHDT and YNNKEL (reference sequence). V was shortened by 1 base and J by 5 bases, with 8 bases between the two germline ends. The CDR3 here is CASSQAGPETQYF. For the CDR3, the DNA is TGTGCCAGCAGCCAAGCAGGGCCGGAGACCCAGTACTTC.

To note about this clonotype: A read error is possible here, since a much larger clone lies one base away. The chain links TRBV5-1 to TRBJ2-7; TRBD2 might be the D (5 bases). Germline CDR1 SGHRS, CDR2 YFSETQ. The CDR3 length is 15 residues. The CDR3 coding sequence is TGCGCCAGCAGCTTGGTAGTAGGGAGCTCCTACGAGCGGTACTTC. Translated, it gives CASSLVVGSSYERYF.

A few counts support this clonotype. The CDR3 DNA sequence: TGTGCCAGCAGTTACTTACAGGGTGGGGGCAACACTGAAGCTTTCTTT. Amino acids: CASSYLQGGGNTEAFF. The chain carries TRBV6-5 and TRBJ1-1; D may be TRBD1 (6 bases). Trimming took off 1 base at V and 2 bases at J, with 14 bases between the two ends. The CDR3 covers 16 residues. Germline CDR1 reads MNHEY; CDR2 reads SVGAGI.